Listed here are 25 T cell receptor beta chains from one sample, sequenced in a study of T cell responses to AZD1222 COVID-19 vaccine. TCRdb's copy holds only in-frame clones and misses some; the assay was immunoSEQ multiplex PCR. The table includes over 150,000 clones, around 88% detected once. The material sequenced was peripheral blood, taken 28 days after the second AZD1222 dose. The receptors stem from an adult who received the AZD1222 COVID-19 vaccine.

J is TRBJ2-1 and V is TRBV10-3; 10 nucleotides align to TRBD2. The V segment lost 8 bases and the J segment 3 bases; nucleotides outside the gene matches: 13. This CDR3 comprises 17 residues. Germline V lookup: CDR1 ENHRY, CDR2 SYGVKD. DNA of the CDR3: TGTGCCATCGATAGCGGGGGGCCAGCGGGGGACTACAATGAGCAGTTCTTC. Translating gives CAIDSGGPAGDYNEQFF.

The V call is TRBV27, the J call TRBJ2-3; 9 nucleotides match TRBD2. This CDR3 comprises 16 residues. The germline V gene has CDR1 MNHEY and CDR2 SMNVEV (reference sequence). Unmatched junction bases numbered 5, after V lost 4 bases and J lost 0 bases. The CDR3 nucleotides read TGTGCCAGCAGTTCACCTAGCGGGATTAGCACAGATACGCAGTATTTT. Protein product: CASSSPSGISTDTQYF.

The rearrangement links TRBV6-5 to TRBJ2-3; 8 nucleotides agree with TRBD2. The ends lost 0 bases at V and 3 bases at J; junction bases unmatched: 5. CDR1 is MNHEY and CDR2 is SVGAGI in the germline V gene. The CDR3 is 16 residues long. The CDR3 loop reads CASSYSGGGLTDTQYF. The CDR3 region has the DNA TGTGCCAGCAGTTACTCGGGCGGGGGGTTAACAGATACGCAGTATTTT.

CDR3 in DNA: TGTGCCAGCAGCCCCCGGCCCGGGGGTGGTTCACCCCTCCACTTT. Its translation: CASSPRPGGGSPLHF. The chain uses TRBV11-2 and TRBJ1-6; tentative D call: TRBD1 (5 bases). The V end lost 5 bases, the J end lost 9 bases, and 17 bases lay between the germline ends. This CDR3 has 15 residues. The germline CDR1 and CDR2 sequences are SGHAT and FQNNGV. Drawing the rest from reference TRBV11-2 and TRBJ1-6, the complete variable domain is EAGVAQSPRYKIIEKRQSVAFWCNPISGHATLYWYQQILGQGPKLLIQFQNNGVVDDSQLPKDRFSAERLKGVDSTLKIQPAKLEDSAVYLCASSPRPGGGSPLHFGNGTRLTVT.

This clone was observed once. The V and J genes are TRBV7-2 and TRBJ1-2; D is perhaps TRBD1 (5 bases). Germline CDR1 and CDR2: SGHTA and FQGNSA. Trimming took off 3 bases at V and 4 bases at J, with 21 bases between the two ends. The CDR3 runs 17 residues. CDR3 loop: CASSFRPADTYLYGYTF. In DNA, the CDR3 is TGTGCCAGCAGCTTTCGCCCCGCGGACACCTACCTCTATGGCTACACCTTC.

The chain recombines TRBV19 with TRBJ1-3; perhaps TRBD1 as D (6 bases). The CDR3 is 15 amino acids. Germline CDR1 and CDR2: LNHDA and SQIVND (reference sequence). V was trimmed by 7 bases and J by 0 bases, leaving 13 bases between them. In nucleotides, the CDR3 is TGTGCCAGTATTCGGACAGCTCTCTCTGGAAACACCATATATTTT. It codes for CASIRTALSGNTIYF.

The chain is built from TRBV5-1 and TRBJ1-1, with 9 positions matching TRBD1. The germline gives CDR1 SGHRS, CDR2 YFSETQ. The V segment lost 0 bases and the J segment 3 bases; nucleotides outside the gene matches: 6. The CDR3 spans 16 residues. The chain's CDR3 is CASSLDRGLRDTEAFF. CDR3 DNA: TGCGCCAGCAGCTTGGACAGGGGGCTTAGAGACACTGAAGCTTTCTTT.

The rearrangement joins TRBV3-1 (or the pseudogene TRBV3-2) to TRBJ1-3; 12 bases map to TRBD1. Losses at the gene ends were 1 base for V and 2 bases for J; bases not matched to a gene: 0. CDR3 size: 16 residues. The V gene's germline CDR1 is LGHDT and CDR2 YNNKEL (reference sequence). CDR3 sequence (DNA): TGTGCCAGCAGCCAAGGGGACAGGGGGCCTGGAAACACCATATATTTT. Protein: CASSQGDRGPGNTIYF.

The rearrangement joins TRBV5-1 to TRBJ2-7; D is undetermined. The CDR3 runs to 14 residues. With 0 bases removed from V and 0 bases from J, the gap between germline ends came to 7 bases. Germline assignment: CDR1 SGHRS and CDR2 YFSETQ. The CDR3: CASSLGRVSYEQYF. The DNA for the CDR3 is TGCGCCAGCAGCTTGGGACGGGTCTCCTACGAGCAGTACTTC.

With regard to this clone: Mismatch with germline at one junction end may stem from a read error. The gene calls are TRBV10-1 and TRBJ2-7; maybe TRBD2 (7 bases). CDR1 WNHNN and CDR2 SYGVQD come from the germline V gene (reference sequence). The CDR3 contains 13 residues. This CDR3 reads CASREGGADEQYF. The CDR3 DNA is TGCGCCAGCCGTGAGGGGGGGGCAGACGAGCAGTACTTC.

This sequence joins TRBV3-1 (or the pseudogene TRBV3-2) and TRBJ2-2, with D maybe TRBD1 (7 bases). V was trimmed by 6 bases and J by 8 bases, leaving 10 bases between them. This CDR3 comprises 12 residues. Germline CDR1 reads LGHDT; CDR2 reads YNNKEL (reference sequence). CDR3: CASRQGRGELFF. In nucleotides, the CDR3 is TGTGCCAGCAGACAGGGGAGGGGGGAGCTGTTTTTT.

As to this clone: This specimen includes other DNA sequences encoding the same CDR3. DNA for the CDR3: TGTGCCAGTAGTATACGGGATACCGGGGAGCTGTTTTTT. Residues: CASSIRDTGELFF. J is TRBJ2-2 and V is TRBV19; D is possibly TRBD2 (5 bases). V gave up 2 bases and J gave up 5 bases, with 6 bases separating them. Germline CDR1 LNHDA, CDR2 SQIVND (reference sequence). The CDR3 is 13 amino acids.

The count of this clone is one. The gene calls are TRBV23-1 and TRBJ2-1; D is ambiguous. TRBV23-1 carries the ORF label, with uncertain function. This CDR3 comprises 16 residues. The V end was cut by 0 bases, the J end by 2 bases, with 11 bases between. The CDR3 loop is CASSQSKKAAYNEQFF. The CDR3 DNA follows: TGCGCCAGCAGTCAATCGAAAAAGGCCGCCTACAATGAGCAGTTCTTC.

The chain joins TRBV18 to TRBJ2-3; tentatively, D is TRBD1 (5 bases). The CDR3 loop spans 13 amino acids. In germline, CDR1 is KGHSH, CDR2 LQKENI. V was cut by 2 bases and J by 6 bases, with 9 bases left in between. The CDR3 DNA is TGTGCCAGCTCACCAGGGGCAGGGGATACGCAGTATTTT. It encodes CASSPGAGDTQYF.

V and J are TRBV6-6 and TRBJ1-2; D is possibly TRBD1 (6 bases). Trimming stripped 5 bases from V and 5 bases from J, with 15 bases between. CDR3 size: 14 residues. Germline V gene lookup returns CDR1 MNHNY and CDR2 SVGAGI (reference sequence). The CDR3 bases are TGTGCCAGCAGTGCGCTGGAGGGGGGTTATGGCTACACCTTC. Its protein is CASSALEGGYGYTF.

This clone has only one observation. The CDR3 loop is CASSLLGTAHGYTF. The CDR3 DNA reads as TGTGCCAGCAGTTTACTTGGGACAGCTCATGGCTACACCTTC. The rearrangement joins TRBV27 to TRBJ1-2; 7 bases map to TRBD1. The J segment lost 6 bases and the V segment lost 2 bases, leaving 6 bases of the junction unmatched. There are 14 residues in the CDR3. CDR1 and CDR2 (germline): MNHEY, SMNVEV (reference sequence).

The chain recombines TRBV5-8 with TRBJ1-5, with D hard to call. Germline CDR1 is SGHTS and CDR2 is YDEGEE. The CDR3 has 18 amino acids. Trimming shortened V by 1 base and J by 0 bases, and 17 bases separated the two germline ends. The CDR3 DNA is TGTGCCAGCAGCTTGAGTTTAATCCGGGAGGATAGCAATCAGCCCCAGCATTTT. Its translation: CASSLSLIREDSNQPQHF.

Regarding this clone: At the DNA level, this CDR3 is encoded by other sequences in the same sample as well. The chain employs TRBV12-3 or TRBV12-4 and TRBJ2-3; D gene ambiguous. Trimming shortened V by 2 bases and J by 6 bases, and 3 bases separated the two germline ends. The CDR3 is 11 residues long. CDR3 bases: TGTGCCAGCAGTTTAAGGGATACGCAGTATTTT. It yields the protein CASSLRDTQYF.

The gene calls are TRBV7-9 and TRBJ1-2; unclear D gene. Germline CDR1 reads SEHNR; CDR2 reads FQNEAQ (reference sequence). This CDR3 comprises 13 residues. Between the trimmed V and J ends, which lost 4 bases and 2 bases, there was a span of 8 bases. Written as DNA, the CDR3 is TGTGCCAGCAGCTCGGGAGGAAACTATGGCTACACCTTC. Protein product: CASSSGGNYGYTF.

CDR3 sequence (DNA): TGTGCCAGCACAGGGGGACAGGGAGCCTATGGCTACACCTTC. Translated: CASTGGQGAYGYTF. J is TRBJ1-2 and V is TRBV2; 9 bases agree with TRBD1. Germline values: CDR1 SNHLY, CDR2 FYNNEI. V lost 7 bases and J lost 4; bases outside the gene matches: 7. There are 14 residues in the CDR3.

This chain connects TRBV7-9 to TRBJ1-1; D not certain. Germline lookup yields CDR1 SEHNR and CDR2 FQNEAQ (reference sequence). V was pared by 1 base and J by 1 base, with 13 bases between. CDR3 size: 16 residues. The CDR3 nucleotides are TGTGCCAGCAGCTTAGAATGGCAGCACAAGAACACTGAAGCTTTCTTT. Encoded protein: CASSLEWQHKNTEAFF.

The chain recombines TRBV7-2 with TRBJ2-7, with D possibly TRBD1 on 5 matching bases. Trimming removed 4 bases from V and 2 bases from J, with 12 bases in between. The V gene's germline CDR1 is SGHTA and CDR2 FQGNSA. The CDR3 covers 14 residues. The CDR3 DNA is TGTGCCAGCAGCTGGACGACAGCAGCCTACGAGCAGTACTTC. Protein product: CASSWTTAAYEQYF.

This clone came up a few times. Other nucleotide sequences in the sample specify the same CDR3. The chain links TRBV10-3 to TRBJ1-1; D gene unclear. The CDR3 extends over 12 amino acids. Germline-derived CDR1 and CDR2 are ENHRY and SYGVKD. V lost 3 bases and J lost 1, with 3 bases in between. CDR3: CAISERNTEAFF. The CDR3 DNA is TGTGCCATCAGTGAAAGGAACACTGAAGCTTTCTTT.

The chain recombines TRBV5-4 with TRBJ1-1, with 8 bases that match TRBD1. This CDR3 has 16 amino acids. Germline CDR1 and CDR2: SGHNT and YYREEE (reference sequence). V dropped 4 bases and J dropped 1; count of bases not matched to a gene: 9. This CDR3 is CASSLIWTGSNTEAFF. Here the CDR3 DNA reads TGTGCCAGCAGCCTAATTTGGACAGGGTCGAACACTGAAGCTTTCTTT.

The rearrangement joins TRBV6-2 or TRBV6-3 to TRBJ1-5, with TRBD1 matching 10 bases. This CDR3 has 16 amino acids. Looked up from germline, CDR1 is MNHEY and CDR2 is SVGEGT. J was trimmed by 4 bases and V by 4 bases; bases with no gene match: 7. CDR3 nucleotide sequence: TGTGCCAGCAGTTCGGGACAGGGGTTGAGTAATCAGCCCCAGCATTTT. Protein product: CASSSGQGLSNQPQHF.